This T cell receptor (beta chain) is from a study of cytomegalovirus exposure and HLA in healthy donors. The study, taken as a whole, reports: Most TCR sequences were uncommon, yet certain public TCRs appeared in many donors. The classifier reportedly diagnosed cytomegalovirus status with high specificity and sensitivity. What a later analysis reportedly showed was that an Asian-associated ancestry cluster had fewer N-insertions than the approximately 700-donor mean.

Germline-derived CDR1 and CDR2 are SEHNR and FQNEAQ (reference sequence). The CDR3 has 17 residues. Trimming stripped 1 base from V and 4 bases from J, with 19 bases between. 60 Vbeta and 13 Jbeta primers were used in PCR. Repertoires were generated with immunoSEQ multiplex PCR, while TCRdb's copy carries only in-frame clones and drops some. Of roughly 100,000 clones listed, around 82% are singletons. As regards this clone: Antigen unknown.

This receptor was identified in a woman aged 18-35 years in good health and CMV-seropositive. The J gene is TRBJ1-2, the V gene TRBV7-9; D remains ambiguous. Material for sequencing was PBMCs. The CDR3 is CASSLGEGRGLGYGYTF. Here the CDR3 DNA reads TGTGCCAGCAGCTTAGGCGAGGGAAGAGGGTTGGGCTATGGCTACACCTTC. The full variable domain, rest sourced from reference TRBV7-9 and TRBJ1-2, is DTGVSQNPRHKITKRGQNVTFRCDPISEHNRLYWYRQTLGQGPEFLTYFQNEAQLEKSRLLSDRFSAERPKGSFSTLEIQRTEQGDSAMYLCASSLGEGRGLGYGYTFGSGTRLTVV.